The clone carrying this T cell receptor beta chain was observed a single time. The antigen is not known. TCRdb keeps only in-frame clones here, not all; method: immunoSEQ multiplex PCR. Among some 80,000 clones, about 91% were seen once, and the ten largest hold about 9.1%. V was trimmed by 3 bases and J by 9 bases, leaving 12 bases between them. Germline V lookup: CDR1 ENHRY, CDR2 SYGVKD. This CDR3 comprises 14 residues. The entry originates in a study of T cell responses to AZD1222 COVID-19 vaccine. Study results and limitations: Close to half of all spike-specific TCRs reportedly target regions of the variants that are unmutated. In all cases, repertoires were sampled only after the peak T cell response. Spike-specific TCR breadth and depth rose after two AZD1222 doses.

Sample: peripheral blood, taken 28 days after the second dose of the MenACWY control vaccine. This clonotype originated in an adult who received the MenACWY meningococcal vaccine as a control. The chain combines TRBV10-3 with TRBJ1-6; no clear D gene. CDR3 nucleotides: TGTGCCATCAGTGAACAGCTCGACTCTTCACCCCTCCACTTT. Its protein is CAISEQLDSSPLHF.